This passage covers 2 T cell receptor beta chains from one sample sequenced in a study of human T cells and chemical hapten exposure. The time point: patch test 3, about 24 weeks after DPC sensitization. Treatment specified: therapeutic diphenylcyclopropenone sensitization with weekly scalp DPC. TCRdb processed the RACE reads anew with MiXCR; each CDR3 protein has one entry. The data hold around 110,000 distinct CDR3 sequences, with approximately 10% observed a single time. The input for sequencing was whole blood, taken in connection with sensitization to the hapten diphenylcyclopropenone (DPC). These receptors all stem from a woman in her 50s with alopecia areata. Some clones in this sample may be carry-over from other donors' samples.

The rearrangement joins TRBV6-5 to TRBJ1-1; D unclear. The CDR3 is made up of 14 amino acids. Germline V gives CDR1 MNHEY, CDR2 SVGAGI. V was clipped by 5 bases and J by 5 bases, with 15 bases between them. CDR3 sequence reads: CASSERETGTEAFF. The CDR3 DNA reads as TGTGCCAGCAGTGAGAGGGAGACGGGGACTGAAGCTTTCTTT.

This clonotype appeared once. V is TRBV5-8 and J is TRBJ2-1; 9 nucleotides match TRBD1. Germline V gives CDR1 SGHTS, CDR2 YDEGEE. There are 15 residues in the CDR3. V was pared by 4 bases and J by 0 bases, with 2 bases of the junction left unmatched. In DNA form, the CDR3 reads TGTGCCAGCAGCCGGGACAGGGCCTCCTACAATGAGCAGTTCTTC. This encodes CASSRDRASYNEQFF.